The 13 T cell receptor beta chains presented below share a single source sample, sequenced in a study of shared clonotypes between healthy human individuals. TCRdb's copy holds only in-frame clones and misses some; the assay was immunoSEQ multiplex PCR. In the table there are some 2.4 million clones, more than 85% of which are singletons. Sequencing was done on a sample of naive CD4+ T cells from PBMCs. Subset of the sample: CD45RA+ positively selected. The receptors were gathered from a man aged 18 to 30 in good health. Some clones in this sample may be carry-over from other donors' samples.

This chain links TRBV7-9 with TRBJ2-5; 8 positions agree with TRBD2. CDR3 length equals 15 residues. Trimming cost V 5 bases and J 4 bases; bases outside gene matches: 9. Germline V gene lookup returns CDR1 SEHNR and CDR2 FQNEAQ (reference sequence). The CDR3 sequence is CASSRIPGLGETQYF. CDR3 DNA sequence: TGTGCCAGCAGCCGAATACCGGGACTAGGAGAGACCCAGTACTTC.

On this clone: Additional DNA sequences in this sample encode the identical CDR3. The rearrangement joins TRBV7-2 to TRBJ1-1; D might be TRBD1 (6 bases). Trimming removed 1 base from V and 4 bases from J, with 13 bases in between. Germline loops: CDR1 SGHTA, CDR2 FQGNSA. The CDR3 runs to 15 residues. The DNA for the CDR3 is TGTGCCAGCAGCTTAGTGCTACGAGGGGGCACTGAAGCTTTCTTT. The encoded protein is CASSLVLRGGTEAFF.

The genes are TRBV11-2 and TRBJ2-7; D remains unclear. From germline, CDR1 is SGHAT and CDR2 FQNNGV. V was shortened by 3 bases and J by 7 bases, with 19 bases between the two germline ends. The CDR3 has 15 amino acids. This CDR3 reads CASSFLSYFSGEQYF. DNA of the CDR3: TGTGCCAGCAGCTTTCTCTCCTATTTTTCCGGGGAGCAGTACTTC.

V is TRBV28 and J is TRBJ2-3; 10 nucleotides align to TRBD1. The germline V gene has CDR1 MDHEN and CDR2 SYDVKM. CDR3 length equals 15 residues. V was clipped by 6 bases and J by 3 bases; unmatched bases: 6. The CDR3 spells CASSWDRGGTDTQYF. The CDR3 region has the DNA TGTGCCAGCAGCTGGGACAGGGGTGGGACAGATACGCAGTATTTT.

The CDR3 loop is CASSWGEDEQYF. The CDR3 DNA reads TGTGCCAGCAGCTGGGGGGAAGACGAGCAGTACTTC. The V and J genes are TRBV7-9 and TRBJ2-7; D is possibly TRBD2 (6 bases). In germline, CDR1 is SEHNR, CDR2 FQNEAQ (reference sequence). The CDR3 totals 12 residues. Trimming took off 4 bases at V and 5 bases at J, with 9 bases between the two ends.

This chain uses TRBV6-1 with TRBJ2-5; TRBD2 might be the D (6 bases). The ends were cut back, 3 bases at V and 5 bases at J, with 13 bases in the middle. Germline V lookup: CDR1 MNHNS, CDR2 SASEGT. The CDR3 has 14 residues. CDR3 nucleotides: TGTGCCAGCAGTGATGGGCCAGCGGGTGAGACCCAGTACTTC. It specifies CASSDGPAGETQYF.

The J gene is TRBJ1-1, the V gene TRBV7-6; TRBD1 matches at 7 bases. The CDR3 covers 14 residues. In germline, CDR1 is SGHVS, CDR2 FNYEAQ. J gave up 1 base and V 3 bases, and 2 bases lay outside the gene matches. CDR3 in DNA: TGTGCCAGCAGCTTTGGACAGGAGAACACTGAAGCTTTCTTT. This codes for CASSFGQENTEAFF.

The chain uses TRBV6-4 and TRBJ2-6, with D perhaps TRBD1 or TRBD2 (5 bases each). V was pared by 0 bases and J by 2 bases, with 11 bases between. In germline, CDR1 is MRHNA, CDR2 SNTAGT. The CDR3 has 17 residues. This CDR3 is CASSDSGTAPGANVLTF. CDR3 nucleotide sequence: TGTGCCAGCAGTGACTCCGGGACGGCCCCTGGGGCCAACGTCCTGACTTTC.

The V and J genes are TRBV5-1 and TRBJ2-3, with D possibly being TRBD1 (6 bases). The V and J ends lost 5 bases and 4 bases respectively, with 17 bases between them. Germline lookup yields CDR1 SGHRS and CDR2 YFSETQ. The CDR3 loop spans 15 amino acids. The CDR3 region is CASRAGQRGSDTQYF. The CDR3, as DNA: TGCGCCAGCAGGGCCGGACAGAGGGGTTCAGATACGCAGTATTTT.

This clone was recorded only once. The chain joins TRBV5-4 to TRBJ2-3; D is perhaps TRBD1 or TRBD2 (5 bases each). Between the trimmed V and J ends, which lost 4 bases and 6 bases, there was a span of 15 bases. The CDR3 is 14 amino acids. Per germline, CDR1 SGHNT and CDR2 YYREEE (reference sequence). This CDR3 is CASSRDAPWDTQYF. CDR3 in DNA: TGTGCCAGCAGCCGGGACGCTCCGTGGGATACGCAGTATTTT. The full variable domain, rest sourced from reference TRBV5-4 and TRBJ2-3, is ETGVTQSPTHLIKTRGQQVTLRCSSQSGHNTVSWYQQALGQGPQFIFQYYREEENGRGNFPPRFSGLQFPNYSSELNVNALELDDSALYLCASSRDAPWDTQYFGPGTRLTVL.

This chain joins TRBV4-1 and TRBJ1-1, with D possibly being TRBD1 (5 bases). Trimming left V 1 base short and J 4 bases short, with 13 bases between. There are 15 residues in the CDR3. CDR1 is MGHRA, CDR2 YSYEKL, per germline. CDR3 sequence (DNA): TGCGCCAGCAGCCAAGTAACACCCAGGGCCACTGAAGCTTTCTTT. Its translation: CASSQVTPRATEAFF.

CDR3 DNA sequence: TGTGCCACCAGCTCGCCCGACCGCGGGGGAACTGAAGCTTTCTTT. It translates to CATSSPDRGGTEAFF. The chain uses TRBV15 and TRBJ1-1, with D possibly matching TRBD1 (5 bases). Germline values: CDR1 LNHNV, CDR2 YYDKDF (reference sequence). The CDR3 extends over 15 amino acids. The V end was cut by 5 bases, the J end by 5 bases, with 18 bases between.

The CDR3 DNA is TGCAGCGCCGGGCCCGGTGCCTACGAGCAGTACTTC. Its protein is CSAGPGAYEQYF. J is TRBJ2-7 and V is TRBV29-1; unclear D gene. The length of the CDR3 is 12 residues. The germline CDR1 and CDR2 sequences are SQVTM and ANQGSEA. With 7 bases removed from V and 2 bases from J, the gap between germline ends came to 12 bases.